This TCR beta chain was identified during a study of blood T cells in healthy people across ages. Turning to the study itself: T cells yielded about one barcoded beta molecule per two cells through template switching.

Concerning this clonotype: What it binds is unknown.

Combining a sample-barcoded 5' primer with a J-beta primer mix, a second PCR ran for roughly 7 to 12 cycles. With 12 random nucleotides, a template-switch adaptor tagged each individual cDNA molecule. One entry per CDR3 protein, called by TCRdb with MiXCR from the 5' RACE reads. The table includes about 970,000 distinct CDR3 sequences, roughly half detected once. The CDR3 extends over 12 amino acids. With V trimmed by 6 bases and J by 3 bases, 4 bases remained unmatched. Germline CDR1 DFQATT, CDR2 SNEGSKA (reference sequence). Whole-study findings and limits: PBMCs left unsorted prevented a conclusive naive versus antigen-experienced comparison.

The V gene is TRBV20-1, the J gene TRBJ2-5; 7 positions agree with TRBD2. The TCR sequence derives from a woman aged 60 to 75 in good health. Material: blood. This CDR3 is CSAWTRKETQYF. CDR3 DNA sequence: TGCAGTGCATGGACTAGGAAAGAGACCCAGTACTTC.